This T cell receptor (beta chain) was recorded in a study of shared clonotypes between healthy human individuals (dated by TCRdb to 2018 to 2021). About the full investigation: The cohort included three men and a couple of women between 18 and 49 years of age. To estimate repertoire size and how much clonotype sharing occurs between individuals, the study deeply sequenced the blood TCR repertoires of 5 or 6 healthy adults. Per donor, leukapheresis produced somewhere between about 0.8 and 9.5 billion PBMCs. Different laboratories and diverse techniques were used to prepare libraries and sequence TCR repertoires, to increase sequencing depth and limit assay-specific biases. Per donor, three plates each were used for CD4 naive and CD4 memory, two for CD8 naive, and one for CD8 memory.

CD8 naive samples were CD45RO-negative cells positively selected for CCR7, giving a CD45RA+CCR7+ population that excluded TemRA cells. The donors were healthy, HIV-negative adults with no recently reported acute infections or vaccinations. Only Caucasian adults living in Nashville, Tennessee, USA were represented among the donors. Blood was collected by leukapheresis, and PBMCs were isolated by Ficoll-Histopaque density gradient centrifugation and then cryopreserved in liquid nitrogen vapor phase. Analytical flow cytometry was used to check the purity and quantity of every magnetically sorted T cell population. Genomic DNA was isolated from every sorted fraction and measured by UV absorbance on a Nanodrop 2000c. As for this clone: The clone's antigen remains unknown. Base-call qualities are not available, and no considerably larger clone is one nucleotide away.

General findings and caveats noted by the study authors: Clonotypes shared by all four sorted-subset donors showed higher generation probabilities than non-shared clonotypes. Naive subsets generally had larger estimated clonotype richness than memory subsets did. Sharing across a few donors was observed for around 5% of naive CD4, about 4% of naive CD8, over 2% of memory CD4, and roughly 0.4% of memory CD8 clonotypes. Because the study included a small number of donors, the genetic and exposure-history diversity represented was limited. Pairwise subsampling led to the expectation that sequencing depth would affect the degree of clonotype sharing among donors. Only blood was sampled, and tissue TCR repertoires likely differ from those in blood. Even with the large sequencing depth, rarefaction of the sorted-subset datasets indicated that sequencing was incomplete.

Using the deep immunoSEQ assay, multiplex PCR amplified TCR CDR3 regions from genomic DNA. Extracted genomic DNA from each cell subset was distributed evenly across all wells of several immunoSEQ 96-well plates, and each plate was treated as a replicate. For sorted subsets, each replicate PCR was loaded with approximately 200 ng genomic DNA, equivalent to 30,000 or so T cell genomes. Purified libraries were quantified with a Qubit 3.0 fluorometer, sized on a Bioanalyzer 2100, and re-quantified with the KAPA Library Quantification kit. A separate single-read 150-cycle Illumina NextSeq 550 flow cell was used to sequence each immunoSEQ 96-well plate. In the original analysis: Because the immunoSEQ output included only junctional sequences and no quality scores, the filtering could not be the same as the filtering used for full-length reads. To assign V/J genes and CDR3, sequences were annotated against IMGT germline references using PyIR, a Python wrapper for IgBLAST v1.9. Reads with weak V/J assignments (E-value above 1e-6), missing CDR3, stop codons, out-of-frame junctions, or ambiguous translated residues were removed. V3J clonotypes were defined as sequences sharing the same inferred V gene, J gene, and CDR3 amino acid sequence. The percentage overlap between two repertoires was calculated by dividing the number of shared unique clonotypes by the size of the smaller repertoire. Three approaches were used to assess repertoire richness: RTK rarefaction, the Chao1 estimator, and Recon v2.1 estimates of unobserved clonotypes. OLGA was used to compute generation probabilities for all TCRbeta clonotypes that the gDNA method yielded from several donors. The table was pulled from immuneACCESS by TCRdb, which kept in-frame rearrangements only. Such tables lose some clones; where checked, under half of the loss comes from unresolved V genes, and the rest has no known cause. V, J and clone size were drawn from that table, and D and trimming were deduced from the DNA. In this sample the table shows hundreds of thousands of clones, 85% to 95% of which occur a single time. The ten largest account for over 0.095% of the sample.

Sequences were obtained from naive CD8+ T cells sorted from blood. The meaning of the sample's cell subset or site label: CD45RA+CCR7+. The receptor's source is a woman in her twenties or thirties in good health.

CDR3 protein: CASSYDLSAYEQYF. At the DNA level, the sequence is TGCGCCAGCAGCTACGATCTAAGCGCCTACGAGCAGTACTTC. This sequence uses TRBV5-1 and TRBJ2-7; too little of a D gene remains to name it. V was cut back by 3 bases and J by 2 bases, leaving a gap of 12 bases between them. The CDR1 and CDR2 encoded by the germline V gene are SGHRS and YFSETQ. The CDR3 holds 14 amino acids from the cysteine to the phenylalanine. The CDR3 DNA has 42 bases and is translated from base 1.